This TCR beta chain was retrieved from a study of CD8+ T cells in alopecia areata (dated by TCRdb to the late 2010s). Concerning the study at large: Treated patients were enrolled in an open-label pilot trial of oral tofacitinib, 5 to 10 mg twice daily, for moderate-to-severe alopecia areata. The study used high-throughput TCRbeta sequencing to examine T cell clonal expansion in alopecia areata, in both the C3H/HeJ mouse model and human patients. RNA came from the PAXgene miRNA kit for fixed scalp, the miRNeasy kit for PBMCs, and the RNeasy kit for mouse skin. Scalp clonality was compared among normal scalp (n=4), patchy alopecia areata scalp (n=8), and alopecia totalis/universalis scalp (n=8). Patients on tofacitinib were biopsied at baseline and after 4 and 24 weeks of treatment, and several of the patients also had a later scalp biopsy. Amplification of TCRbeta CDR3 regions was done by immunoSEQ multiplex PCR using 35 Vbeta forward primers and 13 Jbeta reverse primers. On the human side, TCRbeta sequencing was run on scalp tissue and on sorted CD4+ and CD8+ peripheral blood T cells from healthy controls and from alopecia areata patients with either patchy or totalis/universalis disease. Tofacitinib was given for 6 to 18 months, followed by 6 months of follow-up off drug to assess delayed response and recurrence. Summary of the overall study and its limitations: Compared with mice, TCR sequences shared between patients were less clear, possibly partly because of HLA diversity across the patient population. Compared with normal scalp, lesional scalp, particularly in alopecia totalis/universalis, had higher clonality and more expanded CD8+ clones, which suggests antigenic drive. Scalp TCR repertoire analysis is complicated because resident alphabeta T cells in normal human skin are also sequenced, whereas mouse skin is dominated by gammadelta T cells.

The protocol used for the library was the immunoSEQ multiplex PCR assay. For TCR sequencing, RNA was extracted from every sample and reverse transcribed into cDNA to serve as template. First-strand cDNA was synthesized with SuperScript III using a 2:1 mix of oligo-dT and random hexamers. A synthetic immune receptor repertoire was used to gauge amplification bias, and whatever bias remained was removed computationally. The authors' analysis ran thus. Raw reads were preprocessed to remove errors, and CDR3 was defined according to IMGT conventions as the region from the conserved cysteine to phenylalanine. Clonality was calculated as 1 minus Shannon entropy normalized by log2 of the number of productive unique TCRs. Whether each scalp clone was CD4 or CD8 was inferred by checking scalp TCRbeta sequences against the CD4 and CD8 repertoires from sorted blood. The source is immuneACCESS, and TCRdb retained only in-frame sequences with V and J called. Part of the clones is not carried over; for the studies checked, unresolved V genes explain less than half of this, and the remainder is unexplained. D and trimming come from the DNA, and the V and J calls and clone size come from that table. In this sample the table shows hundreds of thousands of clones, about 60% of which occur a single time. The ten largest clones add up to more than 0.4% of the sample.

A remark on this clone: The antigen it recognizes is unknown. Base qualities are not at hand, and no much larger clone is one base apart.

According to the study, the label for this sample's time point signals: baseline before oral tofacitinib. From alopecia areata patients, peripheral blood was collected along with lesional scalp punch biopsies. PBMCs were isolated by density centrifugation and stained for CD3, CD4 and CD8, after which CD4+ and CD8+ T cells were sorted on a FACSAria. The CDR3 sequence holds 16 residues, the cysteine and phenylalanine included. The entry retains the CDR3 DNA only, 48 bases that are in frame from base 1. The germline V gene gives CDR1 as SGHDN and CDR2 as FVKESK. Trimming takes 1 base from V and 0 bases from J, and the germline ends sit 10 bases apart.

The chain uses TRBV14 and TRBJ2-4; the D gene cannot be resolved reliably. The source is a human donor with alopecia areata. Sequencing used CD4+ T cells sorted from blood, obtained at week 0. The sequenced DNA is TGTGCCAGCAGCCAAGCTACTGGGTTAGCCAAAAACATTCAGTACTTC. It is translated as CASSQATGLAKNIQYF. Beyond the CDR3, the reference TRBV14 and TRBJ2-4 genes provide the residues; the full variable domain reads: EAGVTQFPSHSVIEKGQTVTLRCDPISGHDNLYWYRRVMGKEIKFLLHFVKESKQDESGMPNNRFLAERTGGTYSTLKVQPAELEDSGVYFCASSQATGLAKNIQYFGAGTRLSVL.